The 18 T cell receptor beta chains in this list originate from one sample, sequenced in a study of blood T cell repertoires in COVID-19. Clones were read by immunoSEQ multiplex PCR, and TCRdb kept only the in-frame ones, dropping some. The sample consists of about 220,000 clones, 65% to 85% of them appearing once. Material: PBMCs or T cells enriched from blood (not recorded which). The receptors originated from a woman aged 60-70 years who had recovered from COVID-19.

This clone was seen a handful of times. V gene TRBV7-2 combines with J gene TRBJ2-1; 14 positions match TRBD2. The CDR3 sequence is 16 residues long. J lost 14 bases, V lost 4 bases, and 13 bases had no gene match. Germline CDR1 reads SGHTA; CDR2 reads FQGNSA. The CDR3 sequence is CASSSTSGRASTDEFF. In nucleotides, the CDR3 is TGTGCCAGCAGCTCGACTAGCGGGAGGGCCTCAACGGATGAGTTCTTC.

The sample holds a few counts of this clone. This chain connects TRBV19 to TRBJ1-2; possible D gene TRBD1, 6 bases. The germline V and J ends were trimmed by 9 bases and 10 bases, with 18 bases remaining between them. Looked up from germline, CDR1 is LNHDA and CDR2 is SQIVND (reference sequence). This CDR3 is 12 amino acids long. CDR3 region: CASRDNRISYTF. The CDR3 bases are TGTGCCAGCCGGGACAACCGAATTTCCTACACCTTC.

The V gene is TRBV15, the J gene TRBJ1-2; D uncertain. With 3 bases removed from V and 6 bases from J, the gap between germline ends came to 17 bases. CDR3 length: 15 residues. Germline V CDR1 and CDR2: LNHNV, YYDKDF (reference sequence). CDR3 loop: CATSSRSQISHGYTF. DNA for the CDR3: TGTGCCACCAGCAGTCGGTCTCAAATCTCTCATGGCTACACCTTC.

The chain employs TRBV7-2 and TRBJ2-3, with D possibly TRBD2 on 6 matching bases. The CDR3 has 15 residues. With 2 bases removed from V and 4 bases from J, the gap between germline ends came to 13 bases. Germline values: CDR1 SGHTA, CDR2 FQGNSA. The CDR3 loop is CASSLSGGVADTQYF. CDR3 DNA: TGTGCCAGCAGCTTATCGGGCGGGGTGGCAGATACGCAGTATTTT.

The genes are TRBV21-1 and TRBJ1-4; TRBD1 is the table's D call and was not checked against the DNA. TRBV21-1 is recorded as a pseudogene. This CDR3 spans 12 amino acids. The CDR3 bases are TGTGCCAGCAGCAGGCCGAATGAAAAACTGTTTTTT. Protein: CASSRPNEKLFF.

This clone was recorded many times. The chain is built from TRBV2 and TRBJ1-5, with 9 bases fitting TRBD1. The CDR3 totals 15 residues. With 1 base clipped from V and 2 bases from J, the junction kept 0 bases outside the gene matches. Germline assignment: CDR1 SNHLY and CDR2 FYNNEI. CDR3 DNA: TGTGCCAGCAGTGAAGGGACAGGGGGCAATCAGCCCCAGCATTTT. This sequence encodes CASSEGTGGNQPQHF.

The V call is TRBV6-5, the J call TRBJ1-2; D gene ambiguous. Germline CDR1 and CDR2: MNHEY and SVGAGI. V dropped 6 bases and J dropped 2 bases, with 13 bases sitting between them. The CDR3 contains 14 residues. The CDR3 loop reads CASSREAINYGYTF. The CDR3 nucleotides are TGTGCCAGCAGCCGAGAAGCCATCAACTATGGCTACACCTTC.

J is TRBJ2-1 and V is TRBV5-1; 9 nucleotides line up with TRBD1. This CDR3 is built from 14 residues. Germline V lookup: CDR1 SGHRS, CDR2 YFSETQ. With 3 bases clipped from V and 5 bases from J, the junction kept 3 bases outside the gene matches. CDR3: CASSSWTGDNEQFF. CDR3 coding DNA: TGCGCCAGCAGCTCCTGGACAGGGGACAATGAGCAGTTCTTC.

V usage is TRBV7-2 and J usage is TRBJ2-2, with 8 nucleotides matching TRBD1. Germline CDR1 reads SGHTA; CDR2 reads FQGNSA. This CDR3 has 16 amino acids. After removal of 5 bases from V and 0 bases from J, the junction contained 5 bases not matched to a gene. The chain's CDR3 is CASSLTTGANTGELFF. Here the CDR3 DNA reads TGTGCCAGCAGCCTAACGACAGGGGCGAACACCGGGGAGCTGTTTTTT. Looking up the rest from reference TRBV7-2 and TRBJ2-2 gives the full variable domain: GAGVSQSPSNKVTEKGKDVELRCDPISGHTALYWYRQSLGQGLEFLIYFQGNSAPDKSGLPSDRFSAERTGGSVSTLTIQRTQQEDSAVYLCASSLTTGANTGELFFGEGSRLTVL.

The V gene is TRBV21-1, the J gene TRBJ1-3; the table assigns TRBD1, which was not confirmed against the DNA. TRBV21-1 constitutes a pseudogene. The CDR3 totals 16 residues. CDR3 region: CASTQNVTGTGNTIYF. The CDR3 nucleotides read TGTGCCAGCACCCAAAACGTGACAGGGACTGGAAACACCATATATTTT.

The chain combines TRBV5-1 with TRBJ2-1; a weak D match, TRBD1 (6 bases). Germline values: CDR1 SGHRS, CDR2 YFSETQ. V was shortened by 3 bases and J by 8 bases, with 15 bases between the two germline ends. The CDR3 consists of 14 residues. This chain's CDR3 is CASSWGQGRDEQFF. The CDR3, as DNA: TGCGCCAGCAGCTGGGGGCAGGGTAGGGATGAGCAGTTCTTC.

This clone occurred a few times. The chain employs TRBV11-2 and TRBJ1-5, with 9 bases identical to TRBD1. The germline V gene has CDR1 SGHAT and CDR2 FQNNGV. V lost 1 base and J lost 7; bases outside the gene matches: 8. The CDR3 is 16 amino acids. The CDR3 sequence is CASSLGSGTGFQPQHF. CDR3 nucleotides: TGTGCCAGCAGCTTAGGATCCGGGACAGGGTTCCAGCCCCAGCATTTT.

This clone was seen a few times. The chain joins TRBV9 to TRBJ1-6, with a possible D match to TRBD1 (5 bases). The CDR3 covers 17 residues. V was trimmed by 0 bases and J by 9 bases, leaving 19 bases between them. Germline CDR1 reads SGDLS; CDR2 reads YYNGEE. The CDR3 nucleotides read TGTGCCAGCAGCGTAGAGCAAGGGGTATTGAGTGGTTCACCCCTCCACTTT. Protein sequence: CASSVEQGVLSGSPLHF.

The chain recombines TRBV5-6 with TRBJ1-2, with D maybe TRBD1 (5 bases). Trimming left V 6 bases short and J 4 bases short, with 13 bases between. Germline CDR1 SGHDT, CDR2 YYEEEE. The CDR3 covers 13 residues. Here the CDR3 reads CASTGGVPYGYTF. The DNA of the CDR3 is TGTGCCAGCACCGGAGGGGTCCCCTATGGCTACACCTTC.

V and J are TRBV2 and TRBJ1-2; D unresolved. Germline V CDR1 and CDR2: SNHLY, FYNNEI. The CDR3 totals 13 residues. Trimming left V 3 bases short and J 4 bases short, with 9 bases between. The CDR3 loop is CASSETGIYGYTF. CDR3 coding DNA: TGTGCCAGCAGTGAGACCGGGATCTATGGCTACACCTTC. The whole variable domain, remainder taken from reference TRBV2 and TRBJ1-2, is EPEVTQTPSHQVTQMGQEVILRCVPISNHLYFYWYRQILGQKVEFLVSFYNNEISEKSEIFDDQFSVERPDGSNFTLKIRSTKLEDSAMYFCASSETGIYGYTFGSGTRLTVV.

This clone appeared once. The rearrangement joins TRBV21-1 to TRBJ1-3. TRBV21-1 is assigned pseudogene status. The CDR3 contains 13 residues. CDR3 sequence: CARGLFSGNTIYF. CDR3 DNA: TGTGCCAGGGGACTGTTCTCTGGAAACACCATATATTTT.

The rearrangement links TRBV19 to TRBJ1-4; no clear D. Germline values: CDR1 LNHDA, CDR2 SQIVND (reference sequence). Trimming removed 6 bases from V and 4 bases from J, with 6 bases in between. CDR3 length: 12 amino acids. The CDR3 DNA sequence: TGTGCCAGTAGACAGCTTAATGAAAAACTGTTTTTT. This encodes CASRQLNEKLFF.

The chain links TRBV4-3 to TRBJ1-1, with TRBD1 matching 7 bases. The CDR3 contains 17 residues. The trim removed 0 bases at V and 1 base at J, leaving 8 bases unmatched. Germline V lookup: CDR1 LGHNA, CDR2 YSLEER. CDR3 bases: TGCGCCAGCAGCCAAGAAAAGGCCCGACAGGGGAACACTGAAGCTTTCTTT. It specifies CASSQEKARQGNTEAFF.